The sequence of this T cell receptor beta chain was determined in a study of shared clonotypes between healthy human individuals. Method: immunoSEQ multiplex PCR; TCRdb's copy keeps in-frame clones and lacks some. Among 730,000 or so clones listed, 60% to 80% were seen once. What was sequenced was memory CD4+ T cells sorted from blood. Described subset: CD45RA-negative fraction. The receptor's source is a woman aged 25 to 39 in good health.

The CDR3 region is CASSSGTSGSEQFF. DNA of the CDR3: TGTGCCAGCAGCTCCGGGACTAGCGGGAGTGAGCAGTTCTTC. This rearrangement joins TRBV7-7 to TRBJ2-1, with TRBD2 identical over 14 bases. The CDR3 length is 14 residues. V trimming: 4 bases; J trimming: 9 bases; junction bases outside the gene matches: 2. Germline CDR1 SSHAT, CDR2 FNYEAQ (reference sequence).